This is a list of T cell receptor beta chains from one sample in a study of siplizumab effects on memory and regulatory T cells. Clones were read by immunoSEQ multiplex PCR, and TCRdb kept only the in-frame ones, dropping some. The repertoire includes 95,000 to 130,000 clones, roughly 94% of them detected once, and 1.5% to 2% sits in the top ten. The sequenced sample was non-Treg CD4+ T cells sorted from blood. These receptors came from a human donor in good health. Each CDR3 is given without its conserved first and last residue. The D gene is left open where the match is weak.

TRBJ2-5	TRBD2	TRBV5-1	ASSLEAGGSETQY
TRBJ2-4	TRBD1	TRBV19	ASSHLKQGKILAKNIQY
TRBJ2-2	NA	TRBV27	ASSFLGELF
TRBJ2-7	TRBD1	TRBV5-1	ASSLFGTAPYEQY
TRBJ1-2	NA	TRBV9	ASSVVGGRGDGYT
TRBJ2-1	TRBD2	TRBV18	ASSPGLENEQF
TRBJ2-1	NA	TRBV9	ASSVGWGAYNEQF
TRBJ1-2	TRBD1	TRBV10-3	AISGGTGNMASYGYT
TRBJ1-6	TRBD1	TRBV19	ASTARGGQGWSPLH
TRBJ1-4	NA	TRBV6-5	ASSYENHRFLF
TRBJ1-4	NA	TRBV27	ASSFQGKGEKLF
TRBJ1-5	NA	TRBV27	ASSLWGGNQPQH
TRBJ1-3	NA	TRBV2	ASRKDSGNTIY
TRBJ2-3	TRBD2	TRBV5-1	ASSLAGGRDTQY
TRBJ2-5	NA	TRBV5-1	ASSQQGFQETQY
TRBJ1-4	NA	TRBV18	ASSLIQGPGEKLF
TRBJ1-2	NA	TRBV6-1	ASSEYVAQSYT
TRBJ1-1	NA	TRBV5-4	ASSLGFGDTEAF
TRBJ1-2	NA	TRBV5-6	ASSLGGSHYGYT
TRBJ2-5	NA	TRBV15	ATSRGVAETQY
TRBJ2-5	NA	TRBV7-2	ASSRAGRETQY
TRBJ2-7	NA	TRBV6-5	ASSYAYRAKGEQY
TRBJ2-7	TRBD1	TRBV4-1	ASSQLAGQGPTYEQY
TRBJ2-7	NA	TRBV5-1	ASSLVDRGFYEQY
TRBJ2-6	TRBD2	TRBV7-9	ASSIAGTSGSGANVLT
TRBJ2-7	NA	TRBV6-5	ASSRVQDGPRY
TRBJ2-5	TRBD2	TRBV7-7	ASSQTSGGPGTQY
TRBJ2-7	NA	TRBV11-3	ASSLGPSNGEQY
TRBJ1-2	NA	TRBV4-1	ASSQVVGFGYT
TRBJ1-6	NA	TRBV4-2	ASSQVVANSPLH
TRBJ2-1	TRBD2	TRBV7-3	ASSSGLADLYNEQF